This entry is about one TCR beta chain. Its antigen is still unknown. These data come from a study of CXCR3-negative and CXCR3-positive naive CD8 T cells. Study-level results: Whereas memory cells differed, naive CXCR3-negative and CXCR3-positive cells shared similar TRBV-TRBJ usage. Partial loss of CXCR3 expression followed cryopreservation; most assays used fresh PBMCs. Diversity proved comparably high across both naive subsets and much lower in memory CD8+ cells.

The germline gives CDR1 MNHNY, CDR2 SVGAGI (reference sequence). This CDR3 is 12 amino acids long. Researchers prepared the TRB cDNA libraries using 5' RACE with UMI labels. After re-calling the 5' RACE reads, TCRdb lists one entry per CDR3 protein, DNA absent. The table for this sample gives roughly 48,000 distinct CDR3 sequences. The receptor was isolated from a human donor in good health. Some clones in this sample may be carry-over from other donors' samples. The sample consisted of memory CD8+ T cells from blood. V and J are TRBV6-6 and TRBJ2-7. CDR3 sequence reads: CASSYSMGEQYF.